Reported below is one T cell receptor beta chain. In the authors' workflow: Amplifying reference gene primers gave estimates of nucleated cell counts. Assay used: immunoSEQ multiplex PCR; TCRdb lists only in-frame clones, some missing. That table supplies the V and J calls and clone size; D and trimming were determined from the DNA. Of 50,000 to 65,000 clones listed, 80% to 95% are singletons. The data were taken from a study of blood T cell repertoires in COVID-19. For the study at large: Spain, Italy and the United States supplied samples that represented acute and convalescent COVID-19. T cells, B-cell-depleted T cells, or PBMCs provided the cDNA or gDNA that served as material.

There are 14 residues in the CDR3. Germline V lookup: CDR1 SNHLY, CDR2 FYNNEI. V was clipped by 6 bases and J by 7 bases, with 16 bases between them. The receptor comes from a middle-aged man with active COVID-19. The chain couples TRBV2 to TRBJ1-5; maybe TRBD1 (5 bases). The sequenced sample was peripheral blood. The chain's CDR3 is CASRQGMGGQPQHF. The CDR3 DNA is TGTGCCAGCAGGCAGGGTATGGGGGGGCAGCCCCAGCATTTT.